The clone carrying this TCR beta chain was recorded only once. The antigen remains unidentified. This sample stems from a study of cytomegalovirus exposure and HLA in healthy donors. Study results and limitations: Available immune exposure information was restricted to CMV serostatus only.

Donors in the study were healthy people who gave bone marrow. The PCR employed 60 Vbeta primers together with 13 Jbeta primers. Method: immunoSEQ multiplex PCR; TCRdb's copy keeps in-frame clones and lacks some. This table has about 170,000 clones, over 75% appearing once. Sequencing was performed on PBMCs. This TCR was recovered from a male donor in good health and CMV-seronegative.

The CDR3 bases are TGTGCCAGCAGTGATTCCCCGGGACTAGCGGGGGGGGCCGGTGAGCAGTACTTC. It yields the protein CASSDSPGLAGGAGEQYF. The rearrangement links TRBV6-4 to TRBJ2-7, with TRBD2 identical over 16 bases. The V gene's germline CDR1 is MRHNA and CDR2 SNTAGT. V trimming: 3 bases; J trimming: 7 bases; junction bases outside the gene matches: 12. There are 18 residues in the CDR3.